This passage covers 21 T cell receptor beta chains from one sample sequenced in a study of blood T cell repertoires in COVID-19 (TCRdb year 2020). Preparation of the library involved the immunoSEQ multiplex PCR assay. In TCRdb, the immuneACCESS table is reduced to in-frame sequences with V and J assigned. These tables do not hold every clone; where another copy was compared, an unresolved V gene accounts for under half, and the others remain unexplained. Here the sample has around 70,000 clones; around 75% occur a single time. 20% to 25% of the sample is held by the ten biggest clonotypes. The sample comprised peripheral blood. The receptor set was obtained from a man aged 65 to 79 with acute or convalescent COVID-19.

At least ten counts were recorded for this clone. This chain uses TRBV19 with TRBJ1-1; 9 bases align to TRBD1. The CDR3 runs to 13 residues. The V segment lost 8 bases and the J segment 8 bases; nucleotides outside the gene matches: 9. CDR1 is LNHDA, CDR2 SQIVND, per germline (reference sequence). The CDR3 sequence is CASSWDRVKEAFF. CDR3 DNA: TGTGCCAGTTCCTGGGACAGGGTAAAAGAAGCTTTCTTT.

The V and J genes are TRBV7-8 and TRBJ2-3; weak D call: TRBD2 (6 bases). The CDR3 is 15 amino acids. Trimming pared 3 bases from V and 6 bases from J, leaving 16 bases between. Germline-derived CDR1 and CDR2 are SGHVS and FQNEAQ. The CDR3 loop reads CASSLGLRSGDTQYF. CDR3 DNA sequence: TGTGCCAGCAGCTTGGGACTGCGGTCCGGGGATACGCAGTATTTT.

The chain employs TRBV6-5 and TRBJ2-5, with 8 nucleotides matching TRBD1. CDR3 size: 15 residues. Trimming took 6 bases from V and 7 from J; bases not matched to a gene: 13. The germline CDR1 and CDR2 sequences are MNHEY and SVGAGI. For the CDR3, the DNA is TGTGCCAGCAGGCTGACAGGGGCTACCCTAGGGACCCAGTACTTC. Protein sequence: CASRLTGATLGTQYF.

This clone was seen more than once but under ten times. This chain connects TRBV6-6 to TRBJ1-6, with 10 bases that match TRBD1. CDR3 size: 12 residues. The germline V gene has CDR1 MNHNY and CDR2 SVGAGI (reference sequence). J gave up 15 bases and V 7 bases, and 6 bases lay outside the gene matches. CDR3 bases: TGTGCCAGCACTCCGGGACAGGGGCTCCTCCACTTT. It specifies CASTPGQGLLHF.

This clone occurred a few times. The V gene is TRBV19, the J gene TRBJ1-5, with D maybe TRBD1 (6 bases). Germline V gene data show CDR1 as LNHDA and CDR2 as SQIVND (reference sequence). The length of the CDR3 is 14 residues. V lost 7 bases and J lost 2, with 12 bases in between. The CDR3 spells CASNTGLGNQPQHF. Written as DNA, the CDR3 is TGTGCCAGTAATACAGGGTTGGGCAATCAGCCCCAGCATTTT.

The chain has TRBV28 and TRBJ2-7; D not resolved. The germline gives CDR1 MDHEN, CDR2 SYDVKM. Deletions cut 7 bases from V and 3 bases from J, with 7 bases between. The CDR3 is made up of 11 amino acids. DNA of the CDR3: TGTGCCAGCATGGAGCGCTACGAGCAGTACTTC. Protein: CASMERYEQYF.

V is TRBV9 and J is TRBJ2-7, with 12 bases aligning to TRBD2. The CDR3 is 16 residues long. V was pared by 4 bases and J by 1 base, with 6 bases of the junction left unmatched. The germline V gene encodes CDR1 SGDLS and CDR2 YYNGEE. CDR3 nucleotide sequence: TGTGCCAGCAGCCCCCGGACTAGCGGGAATTCCTACGAGCAGTACTTC. This sequence encodes CASSPRTSGNSYEQYF.

This sequence joins TRBV5-8 and TRBJ1-2; no reliable D call. CDR3 length: 13 residues. The germline gives CDR1 SGHTS, CDR2 YDEGEE. Deletions cut 1 base from V and 4 bases from J, with 8 bases between. CDR3 coding DNA: TGTGCCAGCAGCTTGCAGATGATCTATGGCTACACCTTC. Amino acids: CASSLQMIYGYTF.

V is TRBV28 and J is TRBJ1-2, with D possibly TRBD1 on 6 matching bases. Between the trimmed V and J ends, which lost 8 bases and 10 bases, there was a span of 14 bases. This CDR3 has 11 amino acids. Germline CDR1 reads MDHEN; CDR2 reads SYDVKM. For the CDR3, the DNA is TGTGCCAGCTCTTACAGGGATGACTACACCTTC. Its protein is CASSYRDDYTF.

The table lists this clone with a few counts. This chain links TRBV28 with TRBJ2-6; 11 bases fit TRBD1. V was clipped by 4 bases and J by 11 bases; unmatched bases: 10. The CDR3 runs 16 residues. Per the germline V gene, CDR1 is MDHEN and CDR2 is SYDVKM. CDR3 sequence reads: CASSSLGQGAKDVLTF. In DNA form, the CDR3 reads TGTGCCAGCAGTTCCCTCGGACAGGGGGCCAAGGACGTCCTGACTTTC.

The V gene is TRBV6-5, the J gene TRBJ1-2; D uncertain. The CDR3 sequence is 13 residues long. The V end lost 6 bases, the J end lost 4 bases, and 12 bases lay between the germline ends. CDR1 and CDR2 (germline): MNHEY, SVGAGI. CDR3 sequence reads: CASSAEGSYGYTF. The CDR3 DNA is TGTGCCAGCAGCGCCGAGGGCTCCTATGGCTACACCTTC.

This rearrangement joins TRBV5-1 to TRBJ2-3; no clear D gene. This CDR3 contains 14 residues. The germline CDR1 and CDR2 sequences are SGHRS and YFSETQ. Trimming removed 4 bases from V and 2 bases from J, with 11 bases in between. The DNA for the CDR3 is TGCGCCAGCAGCGTTGGGCCCGCCACAGATACGCAGTATTTT. It specifies CASSVGPATDTQYF.

The chain has TRBV18 and TRBJ2-7, with 11 nucleotides matching TRBD2. The CDR3 is made up of 17 amino acids. CDR1 and CDR2 (germline): KGHSH, LQKENI. The ends lost 6 bases at V and 8 bases at J; junction bases unmatched: 18. CDR3 DNA sequence: TGTGCCAGCTCTCAGGTGACCGGGACTAGCGGTCCTACGAAGCAGTACTTC. This encodes CASSQVTGTSGPTKQYF.

V and J are TRBV4-1 and TRBJ2-2, with 7 bases identical to TRBD1. The CDR3 is made up of 15 amino acids. From germline, CDR1 is MGHRA and CDR2 YSYEKL. V shed 1 base, J shed 1 base, and the junction held 0 bases outside the gene matches. CDR3 bases: TGCGCCAGCAGCCAAGGACAGGGGAACACCGGGGAGCTGTTTTTT. This encodes CASSQGQGNTGELFF.

The chain couples TRBV15 to TRBJ2-1; TRBD2 matches at 12 bases. The ends lost 5 bases at V and 3 bases at J; junction bases unmatched: 23. From germline, CDR1 is LNHNV and CDR2 YYDKDF (reference sequence). The CDR3 is 22 residues long. As DNA, the CDR3 is TGTGCCACCAGCGGGATCGGGGACTGGGAACTAGCGGGAGGCCAAATCTACAATGAGCAGTTCTTC. As protein: CATSGIGDWELAGGQIYNEQFF.

The DNA of the CDR3 is TGCGCCAGCAGTGTGGGGACTAGCGGGAGGAGCACAGATACGCAGTATTTT. This encodes CASSVGTSGRSTDTQYF. The V call is TRBV10-2, the J call TRBJ2-3, with 15 bases lining up with TRBD2. V gave up 4 bases and J gave up 0 bases; unmatched junction bases: 2. CDR3 size: 17 residues. Germline-derived CDR1 and CDR2 are WSHSY and SAAADI.

V is TRBV11-2 and J is TRBJ1-3; 8 bases align to TRBD1. CDR1 is SGHAT and CDR2 is FQNNGV in the germline V gene. This CDR3 has 15 amino acids. The trim removed 4 bases at V and 1 base at J, leaving 3 bases unmatched. The CDR3 nucleotides are TGTGCCAGCAGCTCCACAGGGGGATCTGGAAACACCATATATTTT. It is translated as CASSSTGGSGNTIYF. The whole variable domain, remainder taken from reference TRBV11-2 and TRBJ1-3, is EAGVAQSPRYKIIEKRQSVAFWCNPISGHATLYWYQQILGQGPKLLIQFQNNGVVDDSQLPKDRFSAERLKGVDSTLKIQPAKLEDSAVYLCASSSTGGSGNTIYFGEGSWLTVV.

The chain recombines TRBV28 with TRBJ1-5; 12 nucleotides align to TRBD1. V lost 5 bases, J lost 4 bases, and 9 bases stayed unmatched. The CDR3 length is 17 residues. From germline, CDR1 is MDHEN and CDR2 SYDVKM. CDR3 DNA: TGTGCCAGCAGTCCGGCCGGGACAGGGGGCGGGAATCAGCCCCAGCATTTT. It yields the protein CASSPAGTGGGNQPQHF.

The chain carries TRBV27 and TRBJ1-4, with D maybe TRBD1 (5 bases). The CDR3 sequence is 16 residues long. V shed 6 bases and J shed 7 bases, with 21 bases lying between them. The V gene's germline CDR1 is MNHEY and CDR2 SMNVEV (reference sequence). The CDR3 DNA sequence: TGTGCCAGCAGGTACACAGGTATCGCTTTGGGTGAAAAACTGTTTTTT. The encoded protein is CASRYTGIALGEKLFF.

The rearrangement joins TRBV21-1 to TRBJ2-7; TRBD2, the D gene given by the table, was not confirmed from the DNA. TRBV21-1 is a pseudogene segment. The CDR3 runs to 18 residues. The CDR3, as DNA: TGTGCCAGCAGCAAGGGGCTAGCGGGAGGGCGTCAGTACTACGAGCAGTACTTC. Its translation: CASSKGLAGGRQYYEQYF.

The CDR3 bases are TGTGCCATCAGTGAATCCAGGGAAGGTACTGAAGCTTTCTTT. It codes for CAISESREGTEAFF. The chain recombines TRBV10-3 with TRBJ1-1, with TRBD1 as a possible D gene (5 bases). The CDR3 is made up of 14 amino acids. Trimming took off 3 bases at V and 5 bases at J, with 13 bases between the two ends. The germline gives CDR1 ENHRY, CDR2 SYGVKD.